Below, one T cell receptor (beta chain) is given with its context. Its matching antigen is unknown. Germline-derived CDR1 and CDR2 are MNHNY and SVGAGI (reference sequence). V lost 0 bases and J lost 5, with 8 bases in between. The CDR3 extends over 14 amino acids. This sample is drawn from a study of blood T cells in healthy people across ages. Study results and caveats: Naive T cell percentage showed a strong correlation with TCR beta diversity.

PCR was performed a second time for 7 to 11 cycles using a sample-barcoded 5' primer and a J-beta primer mix. Individual samples furnished no less than 2.5 million CDR3-containing paired-end reads apiece. TCRdb passed the 5' RACE reads through MiXCR, listing each CDR3 protein once. The data hold more than 650,000 distinct CDR3 sequences, with approximately 22% observed a single time. The source of this sequence is a man between 65 and 85 years old in good health. V gene TRBV6-6 combines with J gene TRBJ2-1; D possibly corresponds to TRBD2 (7 bases). Material for sequencing was blood. CDR3 region: CASSYSGGDNEQFF. The DNA for the CDR3 is TGTGCCAGCAGTTACTCAGGGGGGGACAATGAGCAGTTCTTC.